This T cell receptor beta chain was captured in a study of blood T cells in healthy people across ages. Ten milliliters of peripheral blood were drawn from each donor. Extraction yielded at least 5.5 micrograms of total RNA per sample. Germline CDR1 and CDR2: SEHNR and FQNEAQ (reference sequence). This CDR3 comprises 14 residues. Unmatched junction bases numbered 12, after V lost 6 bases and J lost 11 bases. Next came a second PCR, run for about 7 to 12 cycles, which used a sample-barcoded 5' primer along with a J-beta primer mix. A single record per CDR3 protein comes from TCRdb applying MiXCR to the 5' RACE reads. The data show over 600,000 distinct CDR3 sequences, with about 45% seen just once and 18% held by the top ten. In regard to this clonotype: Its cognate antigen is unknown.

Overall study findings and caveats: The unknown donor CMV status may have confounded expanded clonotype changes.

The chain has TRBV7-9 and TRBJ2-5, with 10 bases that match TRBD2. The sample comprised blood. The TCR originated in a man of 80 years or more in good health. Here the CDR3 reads CASRGEGTSEEQYF. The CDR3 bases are TGTGCCAGCAGGGGGGAGGGGACTAGCGAGGAGCAGTACTTC.